This TCR beta chain was retrieved from a study of blood T cell repertoires in COVID-19. The overall study: Researchers got acute and convalescent COVID-19 samples from the United States, Italy and Spain. PBMCs, B-cell-depleted T cells, or T cells were the source of the cDNA or gDNA that made up the material.

TCRdb's copy holds only in-frame clones and misses some; the assay was immunoSEQ multiplex PCR. This table has under 400,000 clones, about nine tenths appearing once. People in the exposed group encountered a COVID-19 case within 2 weeks before entering the study. Germline loops: CDR1 ENHRY, CDR2 SYGVKD. V lost 6 bases, J lost 3 bases, and 17 bases lay in between. The CDR3 has 15 residues. What was sequenced was PBMCs or T cells enriched from blood (not recorded which). The V call is TRBV10-3, the J call TRBJ1-1; the D gene is possibly TRBD1 (5 bases). The TCR originated in a woman aged 25 to 39 who had been exposed to COVID-19. The CDR3 DNA reads as TGTGCCATCAGACCCTCGGGGGGGTCGGACACTGAAGCTTTCTTT. Amino acid sequence: CAIRPSGGSDTEAFF.